This entry lists 28 T cell receptor beta chains sequenced from one sample in a study of cytomegalovirus exposure and HLA in healthy donors. Use of 60 Vbeta and 13 Jbeta primers characterized the PCR. Generated by immunoSEQ multiplex PCR, the TCRdb table keeps only in-frame clones and is missing some. The data hold 99,000 or so clones, with around 10% observed a single time. Sequenced sample: PBMCs. These receptors were collected from a man aged 40-50 years in good health and CMV-seropositive.

This clone turned up a few times. The chain has TRBV27 and TRBJ2-2; tentative D call: TRBD2 (6 bases). V lost 3 bases and J lost 8, with 13 bases in between. The CDR3 length is 14 residues. Germline assignment: CDR1 MNHEY and CDR2 SMNVEV (reference sequence). In DNA form, the CDR3 reads TGTGCCAGCAGTTTTGGGGGGTTTACTGGGGAGCTGTTTTTT. Its protein is CASSFGGFTGELFF.

The chain couples TRBV5-1 to TRBJ2-2; D gene uncertain. CDR1 and CDR2 from the germline V gene are SGHRS and YFSETQ. The V end was cut by 1 base, the J end by 6 bases, with 19 bases between. The CDR3 spans 17 residues. This chain's CDR3 is CASSLILSRPQPGELFF. CDR3 bases: TGCGCCAGCAGCTTGATACTTTCGCGGCCCCAGCCCGGGGAGCTGTTTTTT. Filled out from reference TRBV5-1 and TRBJ2-2, the complete variable domain reads KAGVTQTPRYLIKTRGQQVTLSCSPISGHRSVSWYQQTPGQGLQFLFEYFSETQRNKGNFPGRFSGRQFSNSRSEMNVSTLELGDSALYLCASSLILSRPQPGELFFGEGSRLTVL.

The gene calls are TRBV4-1 and TRBJ2-1; 10 nucleotides agree with TRBD2. This CDR3 has 18 residues. Germline V CDR1 and CDR2: MGHRA, YSYEKL. V trimming: 2 bases; J trimming: 8 bases; junction bases outside the gene matches: 15. The CDR3 region is CASSQLRGPSGRMHEQFF. As DNA, the CDR3 is TGCGCCAGCAGCCAACTAAGGGGTCCTAGCGGGAGAATGCATGAGCAGTTCTTC.

This clone has a handful of counts. The chain employs TRBV9 and TRBJ2-5; TRBD2 agrees at 8 bases. The CDR3 sequence is 15 residues long. The germline gives CDR1 SGDLS, CDR2 YYNGEE. Trimming at V came to 0 bases and at J to 5 bases, leaving 6 bases not matched to a gene. The CDR3 DNA follows: TGTGCCAGCAGCGTAGGTGGGACTAGGACGGAGACCCAGTACTTC. Amino acid sequence: CASSVGGTRTETQYF.

The chain carries TRBV19 and TRBJ1-2; D not certain. The V end lost 0 bases, the J end lost 4 bases, and 3 bases lay between the germline ends. The CDR3 contains 12 residues. Germline CDR1 reads LNHDA; CDR2 reads SQIVND (reference sequence). The CDR3 spells CASSIESYGYTF. The CDR3 nucleotides read TGTGCCAGTAGTATAGAGAGCTATGGCTACACCTTC.

The V gene is TRBV6-4, the J gene TRBJ2-3, with D maybe TRBD1 (5 bases). CDR1 MRHNA and CDR2 SNTAGT come from the germline V gene. The V and J ends lost 4 bases and 2 bases respectively, with 10 bases between them. This CDR3 has 14 amino acids. CDR3 DNA sequence: TGTGCCAGCAGTGTAGAAGGGGCCACAGATACGCAGTATTTT. It encodes CASSVEGATDTQYF.

In this sample, this clone turned up a few times. V usage is TRBV19 and J usage is TRBJ2-7; 11 bases fit TRBD2. J was trimmed by 3 bases and V by 4 bases; bases with no gene match: 5. Germline V lookup: CDR1 LNHDA, CDR2 SQIVND (reference sequence). The CDR3 length is 15 residues. DNA of the CDR3: TGTGCCAGTAGTAGGACTAGCGGGTCTATCTACGAGCAGTACTTC. Translating gives CASSRTSGSIYEQYF. Based on the CDR3 plus reference TRBV19 and TRBJ2-7, the full variable domain is DGGITQSPKYLFRKEGQNVTLSCEQNLNHDAMYWYRQDPGQGLRLIYYSQIVNDFQKGDIAEGYSVSREKKESFPLTVTSAQKNPTAFYLCASSRTSGSIYEQYFGPGTRLTVT.

This clone was detected a few times. V gene TRBV27 combines with J gene TRBJ2-1; 7 nucleotides line up with TRBD2. Germline-derived CDR1 and CDR2 are MNHEY and SMNVEV (reference sequence). The CDR3 length is 14 residues. The V gene end was trimmed by 5 bases and the J gene end by 4 bases; junction bases not matched to a gene: 5. The CDR3 bases are TGTGCCAGCAGTGGGGGGGGGACTTACAATGAGCAGTTCTTC. It yields the protein CASSGGGTYNEQFF.

This clone was seen only a few times. This rearrangement joins TRBV7-6 to TRBJ2-5, with a possible D match to TRBD2 (6 bases). The CDR3 contains 15 residues. Trimming shortened V by 2 bases and J by 3 bases, and 13 bases separated the two germline ends. CDR1 is SGHVS, CDR2 FNYEAQ, per germline. The CDR3: CASSLLDGGEETQYF. CDR3 nucleotide sequence: TGTGCCAGCAGCTTATTGGACGGGGGAGAAGAGACCCAGTACTTC.

This clone was detected only a few times. The rearrangement uses TRBV5-6 and TRBJ2-1; D ambiguous. Trimming pared 0 bases from V and 8 bases from J, leaving 15 bases between. This CDR3 comprises 15 residues. CDR1 and CDR2 (germline): SGHDT, YYEEEE. The CDR3 is CASSLAPGRSYEQFF. Written as DNA, the CDR3 is TGTGCCAGCAGCTTGGCCCCGGGTAGGTCGTATGAGCAGTTCTTC.

This chain uses TRBV19 with TRBJ1-4; tentative D call: TRBD1 (5 bases). Trimming took 3 bases from V and 8 from J, leaving 16 bases between them. Germline CDR1 LNHDA, CDR2 SQIVND (reference sequence). The CDR3 is 15 amino acids. For the CDR3, the DNA is TGTGCCAGTAGTATGGGGGGACCACCCGAAGAAAAACTGTTTTTT. The encoded protein is CASSMGGPPEEKLFF.

This clone showed up just a few times. At one boundary the junction diverges from the germline segment, which might be a read error. The CDR3: CASRLGTGSLTSTDTQYF. CDR3 bases: TGTGCCAGCAGATTAGGGACAGGTTCCCTAACTAGCACAGATACGCAGTATTTT. V is TRBV11-1 and J is TRBJ2-3; TRBD1 matches at 8 bases. CDR1 is SGHAT and CDR2 is FQDESV in the germline V gene (reference sequence). The CDR3 runs to 18 residues. Based on the CDR3 plus reference TRBV11-1 and TRBJ2-3, the full variable domain is EAEVAQSPRYKITEKSQAVAFWCDPISGHATLYWYRQILGQGPELLVQFQDESVVDDSQLPKDRFSAERLKGVDSTLKIQPAELGDSAMYLCASRLGTGSLTSTDTQYFGPGTRLTVL.

This clone was observed a few times. V and J are TRBV9 and TRBJ2-7; perhaps TRBD2 as D (6 bases). Germline V gene lookup returns CDR1 SGDLS and CDR2 YYNGEE. The CDR3 spans 14 residues. The V and J ends lost 0 bases and 0 bases respectively, with 7 bases between them. CDR3 coding DNA: TGTGCCAGCAGCGTAGTGGAGGGCTCCTACGAGCAGTACTTC. Translation gives CASSVVEGSYEQYF.

This clone was observed a handful of times. V usage is TRBV7-9 and J usage is TRBJ1-4, with 9 bases identical to TRBD1. With V trimmed by 6 bases and J by 8 bases, 4 bases remained unmatched. The V gene's germline CDR1 is SEHNR and CDR2 FQNEAQ (reference sequence). CDR3 length equals 13 residues. The CDR3 DNA reads TGTGCCAGCAGTTCCGGACAGGGGGAAAAACTGTTTTTT. It encodes CASSSGQGEKLFF.

The V gene is TRBV18, the J gene TRBJ2-7; TRBD2 is a possible D gene (5 bases). Trimming shortened V by 1 base and J by 4 bases, and 17 bases separated the two germline ends. CDR3 length: 16 amino acids. The V gene's germline CDR1 is KGHSH and CDR2 LQKENI. In nucleotides, the CDR3 is TGTGCCAGCTCACCACTCCCAGCGGCAAGTAATTACGAGCAGTACTTC. Translation gives CASSPLPAASNYEQYF.

The chain couples TRBV6-4 to TRBJ2-3; D might be TRBD2 (6 bases). CDR1 and CDR2 (germline): MRHNA, SNTAGT. The CDR3 runs to 16 residues. Trimming left V 2 bases short and J 0 bases short, with 12 bases between. Here the CDR3 DNA reads TGTGCCAGCAGTGACGGAAAGACTAGTAGCACAGATACGCAGTATTTT. Translation: CASSDGKTSSTDTQYF.

The chain combines TRBV15 with TRBJ2-1; D is perhaps TRBD2 (5 bases). The V and J ends lost 5 bases and 5 bases respectively, with 7 bases between them. Per the germline V gene, CDR1 is LNHNV and CDR2 is YYDKDF (reference sequence). The CDR3 is 12 residues long. This CDR3 reads CATSRRNNEQFF. CDR3 nucleotides: TGTGCCACCAGCCGGAGGAACAATGAGCAGTTCTTC.

The CDR3 region has the DNA TGTGCCACCAGCAGAGGGGACGACAGGTCCGGGGAGCTGTTTTTT. Translation: CATSRGDDRSGELFF. This chain connects TRBV15 to TRBJ2-2; D is possibly TRBD1 (6 bases). The CDR3 contains 15 residues. Per germline, CDR1 LNHNV and CDR2 YYDKDF (reference sequence). The V gene lost 1 base and the J gene lost 6 bases, with 12 bases spanning the gap.

V is TRBV4-3 and J is TRBJ2-5, with D perhaps matching TRBD1 (5 bases). CDR1 and CDR2 from the germline V gene are LGHNA and YSLEER. The CDR3 has 17 residues. Between the trimmed V and J ends, which lost 0 bases and 2 bases, there was a span of 16 bases. Here the CDR3 DNA reads TGCGCCAGCAGCCAAGACCTCGGGCAGGGTCCACAAGAGACCCAGTACTTC. It is translated as CASSQDLGQGPQETQYF.

This clone appeared a few times. This chain connects TRBV7-9 to TRBJ2-1, with D unclear. This CDR3 spans 14 amino acids. V was clipped by 0 bases and J by 0 bases, with 3 bases between them. The germline CDR1 and CDR2 sequences are SEHNR and FQNEAQ (reference sequence). In DNA form, the CDR3 reads TGTGCCAGCAGCTTAGCCTACTCCTACAATGAGCAGTTCTTC. Amino acid sequence: CASSLAYSYNEQFF.

This CDR3 reads CASSSGPTVEQYF. In DNA, the CDR3 is TGTGCCAGTTCAAGCGGACCTACGGTGGAGCAGTACTTC. The chain employs TRBV27 and TRBJ2-7; D is perhaps TRBD2 (5 bases). The V and J ends lost 9 bases and 7 bases respectively, with 19 bases between them. CDR3 length: 13 residues. Germline V gene sequence: CDR1 MNHEY, CDR2 SMNVEV (reference sequence).

This clone showed up just a few times. The chain recombines TRBV30 with TRBJ1-4, with D unclear. CDR1 and CDR2 (germline): GTSNPN, SVGIG (reference sequence). This CDR3 has 13 residues. The ends were cut back, 2 bases at V and 6 bases at J, with 10 bases in the middle. CDR3 loop: CAWSSGMDEKLFF. The CDR3 region has the DNA TGTGCCTGGAGTTCGGGGATGGATGAAAAACTGTTTTTT.

This sequence joins TRBV19 and TRBJ1-5, with D possibly matching TRBD1 (6 bases). Trimming left V 3 bases short and J 1 base short, with 10 bases between. CDR1 LNHDA and CDR2 SQIVND come from the germline V gene (reference sequence). This CDR3 region has 15 residues. Written as DNA, the CDR3 is TGTGCCAGTAGTATGTACAGGGAGAGCAATCAGCCCCAGCATTTT. Encoded protein: CASSMYRESNQPQHF.

This clone was counted a few times. The genes are TRBV5-4 and TRBJ1-1, with D perhaps matching TRBD1 (5 bases). Trimming shortened V by 3 bases and J by 5 bases, and 8 bases separated the two germline ends. The CDR3 length is 12 residues. CDR1 and CDR2 (germline): SGHNT, YYREEE (reference sequence). CDR3 loop: CASSYRGTEAFF. Here the CDR3 DNA reads TGTGCCAGCAGCTATAGGGGTACTGAAGCTTTCTTT. The variable domain in full, with the rest retrieved from reference TRBV5-4 and TRBJ1-1, is ETGVTQSPTHLIKTRGQQVTLRCSSQSGHNTVSWYQQALGQGPQFIFQYYREEENGRGNFPPRFSGLQFPNYSSELNVNALELDDSALYLCASSYRGTEAFFGQGTRLTVV.

This clone was detected a few times. This rearrangement joins TRBV27 to TRBJ2-7, with TRBD1 identical over 10 bases. Germline trimming cut 6 bases from V and 7 bases from J; bases unmatched to any gene: 15. The germline V gene encodes CDR1 MNHEY and CDR2 SMNVEV (reference sequence). The CDR3 consists of 16 residues. Written as DNA, the CDR3 is TGTGCCAGCAGGGATCCGGGACAGGGGTTACCAAAAGAGCAGTACTTC. Translating it yields CASRDPGQGLPKEQYF.

Notes on this clone: At one boundary the junction diverges from the germline segment, which might be a read error. This chain links TRBV7-7 with TRBJ2-1; D may be TRBD2 (6 bases). The CDR3 length is 13 residues. Germline values: CDR1 SSHAT, CDR2 FNYEAQ (reference sequence). CDR3 sequence reads: CASSRDFGNEQFF. The CDR3 nucleotides read TGTGCTAGCAGCAGGGACTTCGGCAATGAGCAGTTCTTC.

This clone came up many times. The chain employs TRBV28 and TRBJ2-1; tentatively, D is TRBD1 (6 bases). This CDR3 region has 12 residues. Trimming cost V 11 bases and J 12 bases, with 20 bases left between them. Germline V gives CDR1 MDHEN, CDR2 SYDVKM. The CDR3 is CAWQGKGFGQFF. In DNA, the CDR3 is TGTGCCTGGCAGGGGAAAGGGTTTGGGCAGTTCTTC. Based on the CDR3 plus reference TRBV28 and TRBJ2-1, the full variable domain is DVKVTQSSRYLVKRTGEKVFLECVQDMDHENMFWYRQDPGLGLRLIYFSYDVKMKEKGDIPEGYSVSREKKERFSLILESASTNQTSMYLCAWQGKGFGQFFGPGTRLTVL.

This clone was detected only a few times. This chain connects TRBV9 to TRBJ1-1; no clear D gene. The CDR3 is 15 amino acids. Between the trimmed V and J ends, which lost 0 bases and 0 bases, there was a span of 9 bases. In germline, CDR1 is SGDLS, CDR2 YYNGEE. CDR3 DNA: TGTGCCAGCAGCGTAGGCGTGGGCTTGAACACTGAAGCTTTCTTT. This encodes CASSVGVGLNTEAFF.